The 22 T cell receptor beta chains given below trace back to one sample, sequenced in a study of OX40 agonist ivuxolimab in advanced cancers. Receptors were amplified or captured by the immunoSEQ multiplex PCR assay. The table was pulled from immuneACCESS by TCRdb, which kept in-frame rearrangements only. Such tables lose some clones; where checked, under half of the loss comes from unresolved V genes, and the rest has no known cause. This sample is represented by over 60,000 clones; around 90% of them were singletons. The leading ten clones occupy 2% of the sample. Here the sequenced sample was CD4+ or CD8+ T cells sorted from blood, taken in a trial of the OX40 agonist ivuxolimab. These receptors came from an adult with an advanced solid tumor such as melanoma, head and neck, liver or kidney cancer.

The genes are TRBV19 and TRBJ1-4; tentative D call: TRBD1 (5 bases). V dropped 3 bases and J dropped 8 bases, with 13 bases sitting between them. This CDR3 region has 14 residues. CDR1 is LNHDA and CDR2 is SQIVND in the germline V gene (reference sequence). The CDR3 region has the DNA TGTGCCAGTAGTATTAAGGGGAGATCCGAAAAACTGTTTTTT. Protein sequence: CASSIKGRSEKLFF.

The gene calls are TRBV5-1 and TRBJ1-2; no reliable D call. CDR1 and CDR2 from the germline V gene are SGHRS and YFSETQ. Deletions cut 0 bases from V and 6 bases from J, with 15 bases between. The length of the CDR3 is 15 residues. CDR3 DNA sequence: TGCGCCAGCAGCTTGGGGCAGATTAGAACAAATGGCTACACCTTC. Its translation: CASSLGQIRTNGYTF. The complete variable domain, with remaining parts taken from reference TRBV5-1 and TRBJ1-2, reads KAGVTQTPRYLIKTRGQQVTLSCSPISGHRSVSWYQQTPGQGLQFLFEYFSETQRNKGNFPGRFSGRQFSNSRSEMNVSTLELGDSALYLCASSLGQIRTNGYTFGSGTRLTVV.

V is TRBV6-5 and J is TRBJ2-7; D gene unclear. From germline, CDR1 is MNHEY and CDR2 SVGAGI. The CDR3 is 15 amino acids. The ends were cut back, 2 bases at V and 2 bases at J, with 13 bases in the middle. The CDR3: CASSYALGNAYEQYF. The CDR3 nucleotides are TGTGCCAGCAGTTACGCCCTAGGGAACGCCTACGAGCAGTACTTC.

This chain joins TRBV28 and TRBJ1-2; no definite D call. Germline V gives CDR1 MDHEN, CDR2 SYDVKM. The CDR3 is 15 residues long. V lost 8 bases and J lost 2, with 18 bases in between. The CDR3 sequence is CASDVGGRTNYGYTF. The CDR3, as DNA: TGTGCCAGCGACGTCGGTGGACGGACGAACTATGGCTACACCTTC.

CDR3 sequence (DNA): TGTGCCAGCAGCTTAGACCCCGGGGAGGCCTTCGCCTACGAGCAGTACTTC. It yields the protein CASSLDPGEAFAYEQYF. The chain uses TRBV7-2 and TRBJ2-7, with TRBD2 as a possible D gene (6 bases). The CDR3 contains 17 residues. Germline V gene lookup returns CDR1 SGHTA and CDR2 FQGNSA. The V gene lost 1 base and the J gene lost 2 bases, with 18 bases spanning the gap.

The gene calls are TRBV18 and TRBJ1-3; no definite D call. Per the germline V gene, CDR1 is KGHSH and CDR2 is LQKENI. Trimming pared 4 bases from V and 2 bases from J, leaving 9 bases between. The CDR3 loop spans 14 amino acids. This CDR3 reads CASSHDGPGNTIYF. CDR3 coding DNA: TGTGCCAGCTCACACGACGGACCTGGAAACACCATATATTTT.

This chain uses TRBV28 with TRBJ2-7, with 7 bases aligning to TRBD1. The CDR3 covers 16 residues. The V segment lost 4 bases and the J segment 3 bases; nucleotides outside the gene matches: 12. Germline CDR1 is MDHEN and CDR2 is SYDVKM. CDR3 residues: CASSSDKTGLYYEQYF. The DNA of the CDR3 is TGTGCCAGCAGTTCCGACAAGACAGGGCTATACTACGAGCAGTACTTC.

This chain connects TRBV30 to TRBJ1-6, with D unclear. This CDR3 region has 12 residues. The V and J ends lost 0 bases and 9 bases respectively, with 6 bases between them. From germline, CDR1 is GTSNPN and CDR2 SVGIG (reference sequence). The CDR3: CAWSVLASPLHF. CDR3 nucleotide sequence: TGTGCCTGGAGTGTACTGGCTTCACCCCTCCACTTT.

This clone was observed a few times. J is TRBJ1-4 and V is TRBV6-1; 8 nucleotides agree with TRBD1. CDR1 and CDR2 from the germline V gene are MNHNS and SASEGT. J gave up 8 bases and V 5 bases, and 10 bases lay outside the gene matches. The CDR3 has 15 residues. The CDR3 DNA reads as TGTGCCAGCAGTCCTCTACAGGGGGTAGGAGAAAAACTGTTTTTT. Protein sequence: CASSPLQGVGEKLFF.

This clone was seen a handful of times. The chain uses TRBV5-1 and TRBJ1-1; a possible D gene is TRBD1 (5 bases). The length of the CDR3 is 15 residues. The germline CDR1 and CDR2 sequences are SGHRS and YFSETQ. Deletions cut 0 bases from V and 1 base from J, with 10 bases between. CDR3 protein: CASSLVGTQNTEAFF. Here the CDR3 DNA reads TGCGCCAGCAGCTTGGTGGGGACCCAGAACACTGAAGCTTTCTTT.

The V and J genes are TRBV2 and TRBJ2-1; TRBD2 agrees at 7 bases. Per the germline V gene, CDR1 is SNHLY and CDR2 is FYNNEI. This CDR3 has 17 residues. V dropped 7 bases and J dropped 0; count of bases not matched to a gene: 12. DNA for the CDR3: TGTGCCAGCAAGGTGGGCAGACTAGCAGGCTCCTACAATGAGCAGTTCTTC. Translating gives CASKVGRLAGSYNEQFF.

The chain joins TRBV5-4 to TRBJ2-5; 10 bases are shared with TRBD2. This CDR3 has 15 residues. The germline V gene has CDR1 SGHNT and CDR2 YYREEE (reference sequence). V was clipped by 4 bases and J by 2 bases; unmatched bases: 5. The CDR3 loop reads CASSPRTSGQETQYF. CDR3 in DNA: TGTGCCAGCAGCCCAAGGACTAGCGGACAAGAGACCCAGTACTTC.

The chain uses TRBV7-9 and TRBJ2-3; 9 bases line up with TRBD1. Germline CDR1 SEHNR, CDR2 FQNEAQ (reference sequence). V lost 1 base to trimming and J lost 4 bases; unmatched junction nucleotides: 0. The CDR3 is 14 amino acids. The CDR3 reads CASSLGQGADTQYF. CDR3 coding DNA: TGTGCCAGCAGCTTAGGACAGGGGGCAGATACGCAGTATTTT.

The CDR3 spells CATSNGVGSSIQYF. The CDR3 DNA follows: TGTGCCACCAGCAACGGTGTCGGCAGTAGCATTCAGTACTTC. The V and J genes are TRBV15 and TRBJ2-4; D remains ambiguous. Germline V gives CDR1 LNHNV, CDR2 YYDKDF (reference sequence). Trimming shortened V by 4 bases and J by 9 bases, and 16 bases separated the two germline ends. This CDR3 is built from 14 residues.

The rearrangement joins TRBV6-6 to TRBJ2-5; D remains ambiguous. CDR3 length: 11 amino acids. Trimming took off 0 bases at V and 5 bases at J, with 1 base between the two ends. The germline V gene encodes CDR1 MNHNY and CDR2 SVGAGI (reference sequence). The CDR3 DNA reads TGTGCCAGCAGTTACTCGGAGACCCAGTACTTC. The encoded protein is CASSYSETQYF.

The chain joins TRBV28 to TRBJ1-2, with 8 bases lining up with TRBD1. Germline loops: CDR1 MDHEN, CDR2 SYDVKM. This CDR3 spans 13 amino acids. The V gene end was trimmed by 3 bases and the J gene end by 9 bases; junction bases not matched to a gene: 6. The CDR3 loop is CASSFGGTGSYTF. CDR3 coding DNA: TGTGCCAGCAGTTTCGGGGGGACAGGAAGCTACACCTTC.

The gene calls are TRBV7-8 and TRBJ1-2, with D unresolved. Trimming removed 1 base at V and 6 bases at J, with 12 bases between. This CDR3 is built from 14 residues. Germline CDR1 reads SGHVS; CDR2 reads FQNEAQ. As DNA, the CDR3 is TGTGCCAGCAGCTTAGTTTCGGCAGGCGATGGCTACACCTTC. Residues: CASSLVSAGDGYTF.

The chain carries TRBV11-2 and TRBJ2-5, with 7 bases matching TRBD1. The better agreement between TRBJ2-7 and the DNA end casts doubt on the J call. The CDR3 is 16 residues long. Germline lookup yields CDR1 SGHAT and CDR2 FQNNGV. CDR3 in amino acids: CASSPVNRDRDYEQYF. The DNA of the CDR3 is TGTGCCAGCAGCCCAGTGAACCGGGACAGAGACTACGAGCAGTACTTC.

The count of this clone is one. The chain is built from TRBV5-6 and TRBJ2-3; TRBD2 aligns across 11 bases. After removal of 2 bases from V and 5 bases from J, the junction contained 7 bases not matched to a gene. The CDR3 consists of 16 residues. Germline V gene sequence: CDR1 SGHDT, CDR2 YYEEEE. The CDR3 nucleotides are TGTGCCAGCAGCTTCCGGACTAGCGGGTACTTAGATACGCAGTATTTT. Its protein is CASSFRTSGYLDTQYF.

The rearrangement uses TRBV5-4 and TRBJ2-3; 7 nucleotides match TRBD1. J was trimmed by 6 bases and V by 5 bases; bases with no gene match: 3. Per the germline V gene, CDR1 is SGHNT and CDR2 is YYREEE (reference sequence). The CDR3 has 12 residues. The CDR3 here is CASSSTGDTQYF. The CDR3 region has the DNA TGTGCCAGCAGTTCGACAGGGGATACGCAGTATTTT.

The gene calls are TRBV6-5 and TRBJ2-1; TRBD2 aligns across 9 bases. This CDR3 region has 14 residues. The germline gives CDR1 MNHEY, CDR2 SVGAGI. V dropped 4 bases and J dropped 7; count of bases not matched to a gene: 5. The CDR3, as DNA: TGTGCCAGCAGTTTAGCGGGAGTGGGGAATGAGCAGTTCTTC. It codes for CASSLAGVGNEQFF.

This clone was seen a handful of times. The chain employs TRBV11-2 and TRBJ1-1; the D gene is possibly TRBD1 (6 bases). The CDR3 is 15 amino acids. Germline assignment: CDR1 SGHAT and CDR2 FQNNGV. The V and J ends lost 1 base and 0 bases respectively, with 9 bases between them. This CDR3 is CASSLGQVLNTEAFF. The CDR3 nucleotides are TGTGCCAGCAGCTTAGGACAGGTCCTGAACACTGAAGCTTTCTTT.